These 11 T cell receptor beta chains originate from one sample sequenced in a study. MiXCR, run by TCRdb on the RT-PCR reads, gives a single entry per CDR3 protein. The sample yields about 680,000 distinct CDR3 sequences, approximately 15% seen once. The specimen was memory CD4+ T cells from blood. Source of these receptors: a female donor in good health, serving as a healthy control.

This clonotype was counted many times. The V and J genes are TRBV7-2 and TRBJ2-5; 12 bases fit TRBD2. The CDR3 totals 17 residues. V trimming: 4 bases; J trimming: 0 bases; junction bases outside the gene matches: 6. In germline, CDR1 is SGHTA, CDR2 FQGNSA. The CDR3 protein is CASSSGLAGRYQETQYF. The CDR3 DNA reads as TGTGCCAGCAGCTCCGGACTAGCGGGGAGATACCAAGAGACCCAGTACTTC. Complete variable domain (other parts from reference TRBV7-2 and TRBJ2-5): GAGVSQSPSNKVTEKGKDVELRCDPISGHTALYWYRQSLGQGLEFLIYFQGNSAPDKSGLPSDRFSAERTGGSVSTLTIQRTQQEDSAVYLCASSSGLAGRYQETQYFGPGTRLLVL.

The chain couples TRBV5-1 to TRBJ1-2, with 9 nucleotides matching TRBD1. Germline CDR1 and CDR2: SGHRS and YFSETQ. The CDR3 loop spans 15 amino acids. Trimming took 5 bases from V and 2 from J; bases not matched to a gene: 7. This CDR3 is CASRQTGGGNYGYTF. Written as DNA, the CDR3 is TGCGCCAGCAGGCAGACAGGGGGAGGGAACTATGGCTACACCTTC.

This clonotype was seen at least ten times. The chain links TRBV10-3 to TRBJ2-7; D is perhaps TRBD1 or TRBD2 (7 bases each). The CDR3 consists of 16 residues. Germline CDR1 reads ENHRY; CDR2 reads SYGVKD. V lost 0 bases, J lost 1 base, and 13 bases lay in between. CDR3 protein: CAISESSRGGSYEQYF. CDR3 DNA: TGTGCCATCAGTGAGTCGTCCAGGGGGGGTTCCTACGAGCAGTACTTC.

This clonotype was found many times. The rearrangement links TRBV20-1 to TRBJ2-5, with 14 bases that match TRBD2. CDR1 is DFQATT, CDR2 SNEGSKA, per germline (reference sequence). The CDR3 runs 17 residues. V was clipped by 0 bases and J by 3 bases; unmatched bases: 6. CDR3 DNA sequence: TGCAGTGCTAGAGACACGGGACTAGCGGGAGTAGAAGAGACCCAGTACTTC. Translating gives CSARDTGLAGVEETQYF.

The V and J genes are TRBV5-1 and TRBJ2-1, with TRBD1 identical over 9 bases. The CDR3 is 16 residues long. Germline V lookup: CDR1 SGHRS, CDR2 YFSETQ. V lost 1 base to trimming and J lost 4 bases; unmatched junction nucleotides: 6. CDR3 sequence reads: CASSLRGTGFYNEQFF. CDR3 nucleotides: TGCGCCAGCAGCTTGAGGGGGACAGGGTTTTACAATGAGCAGTTCTTC.

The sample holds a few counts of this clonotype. CDR3 sequence reads: CASRKGVGSYNEQFF. As DNA, the CDR3 is TGTGCCAGCAGAAAAGGGGTAGGGTCCTACAATGAGCAGTTCTTC. This chain links TRBV6-5 with TRBJ2-1, with D possibly being TRBD1 (5 bases). The V end lost 6 bases, the J end lost 1 base, and 13 bases lay between the germline ends. Germline values: CDR1 MNHEY, CDR2 SVGAGI. The CDR3 contains 15 residues.

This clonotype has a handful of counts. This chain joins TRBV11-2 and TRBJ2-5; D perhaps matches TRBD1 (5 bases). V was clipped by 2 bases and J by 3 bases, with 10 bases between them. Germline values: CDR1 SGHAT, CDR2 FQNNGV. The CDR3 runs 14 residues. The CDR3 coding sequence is TGTGCCAGCAGCTTACCCTTACAGGAAGAGACCCAGTACTTC. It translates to CASSLPLQEETQYF.

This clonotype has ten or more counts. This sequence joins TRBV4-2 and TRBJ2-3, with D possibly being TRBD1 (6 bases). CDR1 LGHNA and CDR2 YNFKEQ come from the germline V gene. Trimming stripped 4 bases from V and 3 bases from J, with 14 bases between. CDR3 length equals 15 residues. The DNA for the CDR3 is TGTGCCAGCAGCCTACACACAACAGGGACAGATACGCAGTATTTT. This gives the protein CASSLHTTGTDTQYF.

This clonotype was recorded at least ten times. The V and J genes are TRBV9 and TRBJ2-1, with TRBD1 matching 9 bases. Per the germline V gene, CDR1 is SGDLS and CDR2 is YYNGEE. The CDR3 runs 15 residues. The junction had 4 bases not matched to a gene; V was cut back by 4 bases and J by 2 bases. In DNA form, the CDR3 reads TGTGCCAGCAGCCCTCGGACAGGGGCCTACAATGAGCAGTTCTTC. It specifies CASSPRTGAYNEQFF.

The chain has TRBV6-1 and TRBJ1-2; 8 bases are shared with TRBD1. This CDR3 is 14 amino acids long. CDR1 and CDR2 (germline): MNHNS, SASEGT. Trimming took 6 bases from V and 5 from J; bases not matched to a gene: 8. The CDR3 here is CASRLGQAEYGYTF. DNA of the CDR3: TGTGCCAGCAGGCTGGGACAGGCAGAGTATGGCTACACCTTC.

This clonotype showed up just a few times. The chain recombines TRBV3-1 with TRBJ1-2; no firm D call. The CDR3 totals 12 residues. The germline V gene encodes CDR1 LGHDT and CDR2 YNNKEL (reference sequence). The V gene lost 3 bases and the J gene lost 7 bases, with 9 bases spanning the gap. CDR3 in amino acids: CASSHGKGGYTF. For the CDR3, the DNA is TGTGCCAGCAGCCACGGAAAGGGTGGCTACACCTTC.